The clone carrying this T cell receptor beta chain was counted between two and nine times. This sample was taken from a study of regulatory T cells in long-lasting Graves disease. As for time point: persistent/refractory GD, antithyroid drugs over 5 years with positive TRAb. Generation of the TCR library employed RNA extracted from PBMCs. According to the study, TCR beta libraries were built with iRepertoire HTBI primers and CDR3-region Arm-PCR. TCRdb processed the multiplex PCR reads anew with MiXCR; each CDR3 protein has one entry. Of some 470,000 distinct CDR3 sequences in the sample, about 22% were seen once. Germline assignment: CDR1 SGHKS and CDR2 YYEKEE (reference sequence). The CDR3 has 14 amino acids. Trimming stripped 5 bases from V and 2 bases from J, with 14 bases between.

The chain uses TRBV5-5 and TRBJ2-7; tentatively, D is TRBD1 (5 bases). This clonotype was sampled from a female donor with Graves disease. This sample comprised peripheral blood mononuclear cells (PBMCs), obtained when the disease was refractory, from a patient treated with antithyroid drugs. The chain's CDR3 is CASSLRVAAYEQYF. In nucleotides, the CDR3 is TGTGCCAGCAGTCTCAGGGTAGCCGCCTACGAGCAGTACTTC.